This is a list of T cell receptor beta chains from one sample in a study of blood T cells in healthy people across ages. TCRdb used MiXCR to reprocess the 5' RACE reads, holding one entry per CDR3 protein. Among 1.5 million to 2 million distinct CDR3 sequences listed, approximately 39% were seen once. The material sequenced was blood. All receptors derive from a human donor in good health. Each CDR3 is given with its conserved first and last residue. The listing skips clone size in some rows; elsewhere it reads once, few, many or a size class.

-	TRBJ2-3	TRBV27	CASSLFSLIVSSGGRGSDTQYF
-	TRBJ2-7	TRBV12-3/TRBV12-4	CASSQKGEQYF
-	TRBJ1-1	TRBV20-1	CSASKGGESGAFF
few	TRBJ2-7	TRBV19	CASSMWTSGSYEQYF
few	TRBJ2-1	TRBV3-1	CASSQDTGGHNEQFF
-	TRBJ2-1	TRBV5-5	CASSLGLATSYNEQFF
-	TRBJ1-2	TRBV29-1	CSVRWGGSDGYTF
-	TRBJ1-2	TRBV12-3/TRBV12-4	CASSFKVSGGEKANYGYTF
few	TRBJ2-5	TRBV7-2	CASSPRRVARETQYF
-	TRBJ1-1	TRBV2	CASGGVANTEAFF
few	TRBJ2-7	TRBV18	CASSPRDLIEQYF
few	TRBJ1-1	TRBV7-2	CASSLVAQGGEAFF
-	TRBJ2-7	TRBV7-2	CASSLTGKGSYEQYF
-	TRBJ1-5	TRBV4-3	CASSQDGQGNQPQHF
-	TRBJ2-7	TRBV6-2/TRBV6-3	CASSRRENEQYF